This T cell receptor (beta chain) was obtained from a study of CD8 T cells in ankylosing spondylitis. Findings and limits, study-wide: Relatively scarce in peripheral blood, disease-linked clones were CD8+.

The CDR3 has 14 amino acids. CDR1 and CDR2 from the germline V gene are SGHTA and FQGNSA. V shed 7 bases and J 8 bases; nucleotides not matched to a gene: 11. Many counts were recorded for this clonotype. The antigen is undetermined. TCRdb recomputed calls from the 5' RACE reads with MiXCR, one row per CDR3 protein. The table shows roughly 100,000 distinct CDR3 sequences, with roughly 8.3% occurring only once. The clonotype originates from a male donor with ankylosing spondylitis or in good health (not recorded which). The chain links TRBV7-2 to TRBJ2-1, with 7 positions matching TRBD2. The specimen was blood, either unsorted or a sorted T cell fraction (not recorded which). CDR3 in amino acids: CASTRRGEGDEQFF. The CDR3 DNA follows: TGTGCCAGCACCCGACGGGGGGAGGGAGATGAGCAGTTCTTC.